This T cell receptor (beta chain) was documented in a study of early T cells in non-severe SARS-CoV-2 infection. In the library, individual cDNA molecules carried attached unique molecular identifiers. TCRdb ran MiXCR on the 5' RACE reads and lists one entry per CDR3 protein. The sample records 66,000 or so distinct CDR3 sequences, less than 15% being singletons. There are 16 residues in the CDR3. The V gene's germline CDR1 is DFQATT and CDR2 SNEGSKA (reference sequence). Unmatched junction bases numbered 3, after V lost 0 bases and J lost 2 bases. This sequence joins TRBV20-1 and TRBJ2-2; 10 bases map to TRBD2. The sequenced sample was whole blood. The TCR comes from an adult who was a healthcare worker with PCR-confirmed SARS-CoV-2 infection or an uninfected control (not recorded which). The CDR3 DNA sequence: TGCAGTGCTAGAGAGAGCGGGAGGGCCAACACCGGGGAGCTGTTTTTT. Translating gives CSARESGRANTGELFF.